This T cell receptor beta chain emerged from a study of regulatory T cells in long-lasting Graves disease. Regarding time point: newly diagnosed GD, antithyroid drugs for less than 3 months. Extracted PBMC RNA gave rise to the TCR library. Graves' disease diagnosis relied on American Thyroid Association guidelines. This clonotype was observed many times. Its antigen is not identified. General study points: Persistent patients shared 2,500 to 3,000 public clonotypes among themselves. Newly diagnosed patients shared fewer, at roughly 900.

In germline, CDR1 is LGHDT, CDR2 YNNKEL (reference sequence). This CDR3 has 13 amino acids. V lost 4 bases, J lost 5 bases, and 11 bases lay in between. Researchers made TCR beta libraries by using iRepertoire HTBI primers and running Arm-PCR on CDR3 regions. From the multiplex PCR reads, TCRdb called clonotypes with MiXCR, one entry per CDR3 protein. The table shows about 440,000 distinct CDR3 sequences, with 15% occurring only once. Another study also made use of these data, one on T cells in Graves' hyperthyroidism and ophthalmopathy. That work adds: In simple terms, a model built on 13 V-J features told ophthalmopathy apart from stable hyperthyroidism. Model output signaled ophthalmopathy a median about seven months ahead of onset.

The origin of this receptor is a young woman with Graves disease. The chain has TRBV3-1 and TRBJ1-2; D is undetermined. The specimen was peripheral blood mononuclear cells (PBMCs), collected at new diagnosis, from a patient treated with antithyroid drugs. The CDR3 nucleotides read TGTGCCAGCAGCCTTTATGATGAGTATGGCTACACCTTC. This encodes CASSLYDEYGYTF.